The present T cell receptor beta chain was sequenced within a study of cytomegalovirus exposure and HLA in healthy donors. PCR was performed using 60 Vbeta and 13 Jbeta primers. Sequencing was performed with immunoSEQ multiplex PCR; in TCRdb, only in-frame clones are kept and a portion is missing. The data hold some 180,000 clones, with about 79% observed a single time. CDR1 and CDR2 from the germline V gene are MNHNS and SASEGT. Germline trimming cut 1 base from V and 2 bases from J; bases unmatched to any gene: 4. This CDR3 has 15 amino acids. As concerns this clone: Its antigen is unknown.

Whole-study results and caveats: Earlier analysis looked at TCR beta V segments, and most were productive about 90% or about 30% of the time.

Material for sequencing was PBMCs. This receptor was obtained from a man between 18 and 29 years old in good health and CMV-seronegative. The chain uses TRBV6-1 and TRBJ2-7; 8 nucleotides agree with TRBD1. The CDR3, as DNA: TGTGCCAGCAGTGAAGGGACAGGGTACGCCTACGAGCAGTACTTC. Encoded protein: CASSEGTGYAYEQYF.